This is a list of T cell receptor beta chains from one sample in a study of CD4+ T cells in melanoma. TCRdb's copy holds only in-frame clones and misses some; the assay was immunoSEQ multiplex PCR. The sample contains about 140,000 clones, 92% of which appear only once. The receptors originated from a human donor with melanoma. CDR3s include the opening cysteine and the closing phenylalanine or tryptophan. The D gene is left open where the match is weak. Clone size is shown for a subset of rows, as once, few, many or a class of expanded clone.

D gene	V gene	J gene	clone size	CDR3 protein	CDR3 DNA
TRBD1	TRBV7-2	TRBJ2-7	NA	CASRSGTGPYEQYF	TGTGCCAGCAGATCTGGGACAGGGCCCTACGAGCAGTACTTC
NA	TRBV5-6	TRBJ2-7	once	CASSLTGNYYEQYF	TGTGCCAGCAGCTTGACAGGAAACTACTACGAGCAGTACTTC
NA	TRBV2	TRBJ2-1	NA	CASSDHRGSSYNEQFF	TGTGCCAGCAGTGATCATAGGGGAAGCTCCTACAATGAGCAGTTCTTC
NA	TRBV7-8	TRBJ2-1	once	CASSGHSEQFF	TGTGCCAGCAGCGGCCACAGTGAGCAGTTCTTC
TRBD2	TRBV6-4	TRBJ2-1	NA	CASSAAFAGGKGAYNEQFF	TGTGCCAGCAGTGCCGCCTTCGCGGGGGGCAAGGGGGCCTACAATGAGCAGTTCTTC
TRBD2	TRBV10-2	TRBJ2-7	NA	CASSVGGGSYEQYF	TGCGCCAGCAGTGTCGGCGGGGGCTCCTACGAGCAGTACTTC
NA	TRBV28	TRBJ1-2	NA	CASSLEAGANYGYTF	TGTGCCAGCAGTTTGGAGGCAGGAGCTAACTATGGCTACACCTTC
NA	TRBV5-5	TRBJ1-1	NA	CASSRKLNTEAFF	TGTGCCAGCAGCCGAAAGCTGAACACTGAAGCTTTCTTT
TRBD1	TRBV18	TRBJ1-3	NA	CASSPGGGSSGNTIYF	TGTGCCAGCTCACCGGGAGGGGGCAGCTCTGGAAACACCATATATTTT
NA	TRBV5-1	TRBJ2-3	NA	CASSLASGATTDTQYF	TGCGCCAGCAGCTTGGCTTCGGGGGCGACCACAGATACGCAGTATTTT
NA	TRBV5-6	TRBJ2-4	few	CASSPTGAKNIQYF	TGTGCCAGCAGCCCCACGGGGGCCAAAAACATTCAGTACTTC
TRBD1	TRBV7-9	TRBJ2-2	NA	CASSTTSQGAKAGELFF	TGTGCCAGCAGCACGACTTCCCAGGGGGCAAAGGCCGGGGAGCTGTTTTTT
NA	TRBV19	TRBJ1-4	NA	CASSGNWGEKLFF	TGTGCCAGTAGCGGTAATTGGGGCGAAAAACTGTTTTTT
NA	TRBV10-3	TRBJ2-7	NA	CAISVRTAPNEQYF	TGTGCCATCAGTGTACGGACCGCACCTAACGAGCAGTACTTC
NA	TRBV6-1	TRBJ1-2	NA	CASTPNVLPYGYTF	TGTGCCAGCACCCCCAACGTCCTCCCCTATGGCTACACCTTC
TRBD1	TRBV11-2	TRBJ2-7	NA	CASSLVQGYEQYF	TGTGCCAGCAGCTTAGTACAGGGGTACGAGCAGTACTTC
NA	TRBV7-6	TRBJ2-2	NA	CASSLIRTGELFF	TGTGCCAGCAGCTTAATAAGAACCGGGGAGCTGTTTTTT
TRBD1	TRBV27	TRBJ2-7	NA	CASRTAGTAYEQYF	TGTGCCAGCCGGACGGCCGGGACAGCCTACGAGCAGTACTTC
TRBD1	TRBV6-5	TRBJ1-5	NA	CASRQGVNQPQHF	TGTGCCAGCAGACAGGGGGTTAATCAGCCCCAGCATTTT
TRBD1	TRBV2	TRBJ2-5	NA	CASSYTGVSVGTQYF	TGTGCCAGCAGCTATACAGGGGTCAGTGTCGGGACCCAGTACTTC
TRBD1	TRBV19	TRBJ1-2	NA	CASSLRPGQGYGYTF	TGTGCCAGTAGTCTAAGGCCGGGACAGGGCTATGGCTACACCTTC
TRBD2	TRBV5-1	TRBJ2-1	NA	CASSGQLAGVYNEQFF	TGCGCCAGCAGCGGACAACTAGCGGGGGTCTACAATGAGCAGTTCTTC
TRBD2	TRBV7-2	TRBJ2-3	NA	CASSYVLARTGSTDTQYF	TGTGCCAGCAGCTATGTACTAGCGCGAACCGGGTCCACAGATACGCAGTATTTT
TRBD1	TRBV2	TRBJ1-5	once	CASSEAGTGNGQPQHF	TGTGCCAGCAGTGAAGCTGGGACAGGGAACGGTCAGCCCCAGCATTTT
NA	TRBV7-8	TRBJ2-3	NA	CASSGGRFGATDTQYF	TGTGCCAGCAGCGGAGGGAGGTTCGGGGCCACAGATACGCAGTATTTT
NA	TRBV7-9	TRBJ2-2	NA	CASSKGVGYTGELFF	TGTGCCAGCAGCAAAGGGGTCGGATACACCGGGGAGCTGTTTTTT
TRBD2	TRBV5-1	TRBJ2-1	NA	CASSWTSGRGLAGTREQFF	TGCGCCAGCAGCTGGACAAGCGGTAGGGGACTAGCGGGGACACGTGAGCAGTTCTTC
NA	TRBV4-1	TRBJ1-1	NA	CASSQERGKGTEAFF	TGCGCCAGCAGCCAAGAAAGGGGGAAGGGCACTGAAGCTTTCTTT
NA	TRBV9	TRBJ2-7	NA	CASSPTITGGLIGEQYF	TGTGCCAGCAGCCCTACGATTACAGGTGGCCTAATCGGCGAGCAGTACTTC
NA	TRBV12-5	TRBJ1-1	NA	CASGLNTEAFF	TGTGCTAGTGGTTTGAACACTGAAGCTTTCTTT
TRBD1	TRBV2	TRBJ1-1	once	CASTRQGNTEAFF	TGTGCCAGCACTCGACAGGGAAACACTGAAGCTTTCTTT
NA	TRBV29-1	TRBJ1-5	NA	CSVLWASTPNQPQHF	TGCAGCGTTCTCTGGGCCTCTACTCCTAATCAGCCCCAGCATTTT
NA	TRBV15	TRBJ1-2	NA	CATSKRSAGAGGYTF	TGTGCCACCAGCAAGAGAAGCGCGGGAGCCGGTGGCTACACCTTC
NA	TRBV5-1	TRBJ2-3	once	CASRSFPSTDTQYF	TGCGCCAGCAGGTCTTTCCCTAGCACAGATACGCAGTATTTT
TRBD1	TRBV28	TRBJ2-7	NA	CASSVTGVATYEQYF	TGTGCCAGCAGTGTGACAGGGGTCGCGACCTACGAGCAGTACTTC
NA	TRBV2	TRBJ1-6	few	CASNRDEGNSPLHF	TGTGCCAGCAATCGGGATGAAGGAAATTCACCCCTCCACTTT
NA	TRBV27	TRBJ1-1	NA	CATSPRVNTEAFF	TGTGCCACGTCTCCGCGGGTGAACACTGAAGCTTTCTTT
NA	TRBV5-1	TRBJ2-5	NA	CASETGSGETQYF	TGCGCCAGCGAAACAGGGAGCGGAGAGACCCAGTACTTC
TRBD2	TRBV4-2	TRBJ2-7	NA	CASSQVTSANYEQYF	TGTGCCAGCAGCCAAGTGACTAGCGCAAACTACGAGCAGTACTTC
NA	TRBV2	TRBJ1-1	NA	CASEYRVNTEAFF	TGTGCCAGCGAGTACAGGGTAAACACTGAAGCTTTCTTT
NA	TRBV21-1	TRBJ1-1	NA	CASIGQMNTEAFF	TGTGCCAGCATCGGACAAATGAACACTGAAGCTTTCTTT
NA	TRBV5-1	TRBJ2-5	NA	CASSERPEKVQETQYF	TGCGCCAGCAGCGAAAGACCCGAAAAGGTCCAAGAGACCCAGTACTTC
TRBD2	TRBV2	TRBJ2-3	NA	CASALRGATDTQYF	TGTGCCAGCGCCTTGCGGGGGGCCACAGATACGCAGTATTTT
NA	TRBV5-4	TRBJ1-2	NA	CASSLRGYNYGYTF	TGTGCCAGCAGCTTGAGGGGATATAACTATGGCTACACCTTC
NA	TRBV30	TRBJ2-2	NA	CAWSVGGELFF	TGTGCCTGGAGTGTGGGGGGGGAGCTGTTTTTT
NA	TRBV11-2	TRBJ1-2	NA	CASSFLGDYGYTF	TGTGCCAGCAGCTTTCTGGGTGACTATGGCTACACCTTC
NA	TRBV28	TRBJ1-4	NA	CASRLDPRGEKLFF	TGTGCCAGCAGACTGGACCCCAGGGGTGAAAAACTGTTTTTT
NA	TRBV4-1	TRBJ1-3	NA	CASSRGGNTIYF	TGCGCCAGCAGCCGGGGGGGAAACACCATATATTTT
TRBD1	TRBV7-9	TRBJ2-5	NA	CASSSTGGQMTQYF	TGTGCCAGCAGCTCGACAGGGGGCCAAATGACCCAGTACTTC
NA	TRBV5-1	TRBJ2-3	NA	CASSFRSTDTQYF	TGCGCCAGCAGCTTCAGGAGCACAGATACGCAGTATTTT